Listed below are T cell receptor beta chains from one sample, sequenced in a study of early T cells in non-severe SARS-CoV-2 infection. Using its own MiXCR run on the 5' RACE reads, TCRdb lists one record per CDR3 protein. In the table there are more than 65,000 distinct CDR3 sequences, around 11% of which are singletons. This specimen consisted of whole blood, obtained at baseline. The receptors come from an adult who was a healthcare worker with PCR-confirmed SARS-CoV-2 infection or an uninfected control (not recorded which). Both conserved end residues are part of each CDR3. Fields, in order: CDR3 DNA, CDR3 protein, V gene, clone size, J gene, D gene. D genes are given only for firm matches. Clone size is not always given. Where it is, it says once, few, many or a class for expanded clones.

DNA: TGTGCCATCAGTGAGGGTCGTCGGACTGAAGCTTTCTTT
CDR3: CAISEGRRTEAFF
V: TRBV10-3
size: .
J: TRBJ1-1
D: .

DNA: TGTGCCAGCAGAGTAGCGGAGGGGGTGAACAATGAGCAGTTCTTC
CDR3: CASRVAEGVNNEQFF
V: TRBV2
size: many
J: TRBJ2-1
D: .

DNA: TGCAGCGTTCGGCCCGGGACTAGCTCCTACGAGCAGTACTTC
CDR3: CSVRPGTSSYEQYF
V: TRBV29-1
size: .
J: TRBJ2-7
D: TRBD2

DNA: TGTGCCAGCAGGGACAGGGGGCGCGGCCAGCCCCAGCATTTT
CDR3: CASRDRGRGQPQHF
V: TRBV6-6
size: few
J: TRBJ1-5
D: TRBD1

DNA: TGTGCCAGCAGTTTTGATGTCCCCACTGAAGCTTTCTTT
CDR3: CASSFDVPTEAFF
V: TRBV12-3/TRBV12-4
size: many
J: TRBJ1-1
D: .

DNA: TGTGCCAGCAGCTTGGCCAGGGGGTATGCAGATACGCAGTATTTT
CDR3: CASSLARGYADTQYF
V: TRBV11-2
size: many
J: TRBJ2-3
D: TRBD1

DNA: TGTGCCAGCAGTTCGCCACAGGGGTGGTGGGCAGATACGCAGTATTTT
CDR3: CASSSPQGWWADTQYF
V: TRBV27
size: .
J: TRBJ2-3
D: TRBD1

DNA: TGTGCCAGCAGTCAACACAATGAGCAGTTCTTC
CDR3: CASSQHNEQFF
V: TRBV12-3/TRBV12-4
size: .
J: TRBJ2-1
D: .

DNA: TGTGCCAGCAGTTTACCCGGGACGGTAGAGACCCAGTACTTC
CDR3: CASSLPGTVETQYF
V: TRBV28
size: many
J: TRBJ2-5
D: .

DNA: TGTGCCAGCAGTGACAGGGGGCAGGTGAACACTGAAGCTTTCTTT
CDR3: CASSDRGQVNTEAFF
V: TRBV2
size: few
J: TRBJ1-1
D: TRBD1

DNA: TGTGCCAGCAGCGTAGCGCCGAAATATGAGCAGTTCTTC
CDR3: CASSVAPKYEQFF
V: TRBV9
size: few
J: TRBJ2-1
D: .

DNA: TGTGCCAGCAGCTTAGTCACAGAGGGCTATGGCTACACCTTC
CDR3: CASSLVTEGYGYTF
V: TRBV7-9
size: .
J: TRBJ1-2
D: .

DNA: TGCAGCGTTGAAGGCGGCACCACCACAGATACGCAGTATTTT
CDR3: CSVEGGTTTDTQYF
V: TRBV29-1
size: few
J: TRBJ2-3
D: .

DNA: TGCGCCAGCAGCGCAATGCGGACTAGCGGGGGCCTCACAGATACGCAGTATTTT
CDR3: CASSAMRTSGGLTDTQYF
V: TRBV5-1
size: few
J: TRBJ2-3
D: TRBD2

DNA: TGTGCCAGCAGCCAAGGTAGAAATGAGCAGTTCTTC
CDR3: CASSQGRNEQFF
V: TRBV3-1
size: many
J: TRBJ2-1
D: .

DNA: TGCGCCAGCAGCATTGGAGGTACTGGGGCCAACGTCCTGACTTTC
CDR3: CASSIGGTGANVLTF
V: TRBV5-1
size: .
J: TRBJ2-6
D: .

DNA: TGTGCCAGCCGGGCGGGGGGCACGGAGGAAAAACTGTTTTTT
CDR3: CASRAGGTEEKLFF
V: TRBV28
size: few
J: TRBJ1-4
D: .

DNA: TGTGCCAGCAGCCAAGAGGGACCGGGGGGGCCAACAGAGACCCAGTACTTC
CDR3: CASSQEGPGGPTETQYF
V: TRBV4-2
size: .
J: TRBJ2-5
D: TRBD2

DNA: TGTGCCAGCAGTGAACGGGCAGGCTCCGGGGGAGAGACCCAGTACTTC
CDR3: CASSERAGSGGETQYF
V: TRBV25-1
size: .
J: TRBJ2-5
D: .

DNA: TGCAGTGCTAGATGGACAGGGCAACAGCCCCAGCATTTT
CDR3: CSARWTGQQPQHF
V: TRBV20-1
size: few
J: TRBJ1-5
D: TRBD1

DNA: TGTGCCAGCAACAATCGGGGCTCTAATTCACCCCTCCACTTT
CDR3: CASNNRGSNSPLHF
V: TRBV7-2
size: few
J: TRBJ1-6
D: .

DNA: TGTGCCAGCAGTCCTAACAGGGACACTGAAGCTTTCTTT
CDR3: CASSPNRDTEAFF
V: TRBV6-6
size: few
J: TRBJ1-1
D: .

DNA: TGCAGCGATAGGGACGGGGAGCACTATGGCTACACCTTC
CDR3: CSDRDGEHYGYTF
V: TRBV29-1
size: .
J: TRBJ1-2
D: .

DNA: TGTGCCAGCAGTCGAGGACAGAGAGAGACCCAGTACTTC
CDR3: CASSRGQRETQYF
V: TRBV28
size: many
J: TRBJ2-5
D: .

DNA: TGCAGTGCTAGTATCGGGCAAGAGACCCAGTACTTC
CDR3: CSASIGQETQYF
V: TRBV20-1
size: few
J: TRBJ2-5
D: .

DNA: TGTGCCAGCAGTTTTCAACCCAGGGGTGGCACTGAAGCTTTCTTT
CDR3: CASSFQPRGGTEAFF
V: TRBV27
size: many
J: TRBJ1-1
D: .

DNA: TGTGCCAGCAGCCAAAGGTGGGATAGCGGCACAGATACGCAGTATTTT
CDR3: CASSQRWDSGTDTQYF
V: TRBV3-1
size: .
J: TRBJ2-3
D: .

DNA: TGCAGCGTTCAGCGGGACAGGGGCTACGAGCAGTACTTC
CDR3: CSVQRDRGYEQYF
V: TRBV29-1
size: many
J: TRBJ2-7
D: TRBD1

DNA: TGTGCCAGCAGTTCTGGGACTAGCGGGGCTTACGAGCAGTACTTC
CDR3: CASSSGTSGAYEQYF
V: TRBV28
size: many
J: TRBJ2-7
D: TRBD2

DNA: TGTGCCAGCAGCCTGGACAGGGATACCTACGAGCAGTACTTC
CDR3: CASSLDRDTYEQYF
V: TRBV5-4
size: .
J: TRBJ2-7
D: TRBD1

DNA: TGTGCCAGCTCACCGAGCCCTTCTGGGGCCAACGTCCTGACTTTC
CDR3: CASSPSPSGANVLTF
V: TRBV18
size: .
J: TRBJ2-6
D: .

DNA: TGTGCCAGCAGAAGGACAGGGGGTTACCAAGAGACCCAGTACTTC
CDR3: CASRRTGGYQETQYF
V: TRBV7-6
size: .
J: TRBJ2-5
D: TRBD1

DNA: TGTGCCACCAGCAGCCCTCGGGGCCCGGGGGACGGCAATCAGCCCCAGCATTTT
CDR3: CATSSPRGPGDGNQPQHF
V: TRBV15
size: few
J: TRBJ1-5
D: .

DNA: TGTGCCAGCTCACTTCGGACAGGGTCTATCACAGATACGCAGTATTTT
CDR3: CASSLRTGSITDTQYF
V: TRBV18
size: few
J: TRBJ2-3
D: TRBD1

DNA: TGTGCCAGCAGCACCCGGACAGTTCTAGCCTCCTACAATGAGCAGTTCTTC
CDR3: CASSTRTVLASYNEQFF
V: TRBV27
size: .
J: TRBJ2-1
D: .

DNA: TGCGCCAGCAGCCAAGTAGGTCTAGCGGAGGATACGCAGTATTTT
CDR3: CASSQVGLAEDTQYF
V: TRBV4-1
size: .
J: TRBJ2-3
D: TRBD2

DNA: TGCGCCAGCCTTAAAGGGCTAGCGGGTGACTCCTACAATGAGCAGTTCTTC
CDR3: CASLKGLAGDSYNEQFF
V: TRBV10-2
size: .
J: TRBJ2-1
D: TRBD2

DNA: TGTGCCAGCAGCTTGAGTATGGGATTCGAGACCCAGTACTTC
CDR3: CASSLSMGFETQYF
V: TRBV5-5
size: few
J: TRBJ2-5
D: .

DNA: TGTGCCAGCAGCCCCCGGTGGGGGGACGACTATGGCTACACCTTC
CDR3: CASSPRWGDDYGYTF
V: TRBV5-5
size: many
J: TRBJ1-2
D: .

DNA: TGTGCCAGCAGCACCCGGACTAGCGGGGTCCAGACCCAGTACTTC
CDR3: CASSTRTSGVQTQYF
V: TRBV9
size: .
J: TRBJ2-5
D: TRBD2

DNA: TGCGCCAGCAGCTTGGGACAGGGCCCAGCCTACGAGCAGTACTTC
CDR3: CASSLGQGPAYEQYF
V: TRBV5-1
size: .
J: TRBJ2-7
D: TRBD1

DNA: TGTGCCAGCAAACAGGGTGTGGATACGCAGTATTTT
CDR3: CASKQGVDTQYF
V: TRBV28
size: many
J: TRBJ2-3
D: .

DNA: TGCAGTGCTCAGGGTAATGGGGATTCACCCCTCCACTTT
CDR3: CSAQGNGDSPLHF
V: TRBV20-1
size: .
J: TRBJ1-6
D: .

DNA: TGTGCCAGCAGCCAAGTTAGACTAGCGATTAATGAGCAGTTCTTC
CDR3: CASSQVRLAINEQFF
V: TRBV3-1
size: .
J: TRBJ2-1
D: TRBD2

DNA: TGTGCCAGCAGCCGGAGGGGCAGGTCGAACGAGCAGTACTTC
CDR3: CASSRRGRSNEQYF
V: TRBV5-6
size: few
J: TRBJ2-7
D: .

DNA: TGTGCCACCAGCAGAGATGGGGGGAACTTGGTTGAGCAGTTCTTC
CDR3: CATSRDGGNLVEQFF
V: TRBV15
size: few
J: TRBJ2-1
D: .

DNA: TGTGCCAGCAGCGGACGGCTTAATTCACCCCTCCACTTT
CDR3: CASSGRLNSPLHF
V: TRBV9
size: many
J: TRBJ1-6
D: .

DNA: TGTGCCAGTAGAGATACCGGGACAGGGCCCTACGAGCAGTACTTC
CDR3: CASRDTGTGPYEQYF
V: TRBV19
size: .
J: TRBJ2-7
D: TRBD1

DNA: TGTGCCAGCAGTTTGGGAACAGCCAGGGGGAGGAATGAGCAGTTCTTC
CDR3: CASSLGTARGRNEQFF
V: TRBV12-3/TRBV12-4
size: .
J: TRBJ2-1
D: .

DNA: TGTGCCAGCAGCTTAGAGATGAGCGGGACCATTTATGGCTACACCTTC
CDR3: CASSLEMSGTIYGYTF
V: TRBV11-2
size: .
J: TRBJ1-2
D: .

DNA: TGCAGCGTGCGAGACAGTTTCAATCAGCCCCAGCATTTT
CDR3: CSVRDSFNQPQHF
V: TRBV29-1
size: few
J: TRBJ1-5
D: .

DNA: TGCGCCAGCAGCCGAACACAGGGGGCGCGCGACGAGCAGTACTTC
CDR3: CASSRTQGARDEQYF
V: TRBV5-1
size: many
J: TRBJ2-7
D: TRBD1

DNA: TGCGCCAGCAGCTTGGGTGACAGAAATCAGCCCCAGCATTTT
CDR3: CASSLGDRNQPQHF
V: TRBV5-1
size: .
J: TRBJ1-5
D: .

DNA: TGTGCCAGCAGCCAAAGCGGGGGGGCCCTCGAGCAGTACTTC
CDR3: CASSQSGGALEQYF
V: TRBV3-1
size: many
J: TRBJ2-7
D: TRBD2

DNA: TGTGCCAGCAGTCGAACTCAGAAGGGACAGATTTACGAGCAGTACTTC
CDR3: CASSRTQKGQIYEQYF
V: TRBV12-3/TRBV12-4
size: many
J: TRBJ2-7
D: TRBD1

DNA: TGTGCCAGCAGCTTTACTTCGGACAGGGGGCAGACCCAGTACTTC
CDR3: CASSFTSDRGQTQYF
V: TRBV7-2
size: .
J: TRBJ2-5
D: TRBD1

DNA: TGCGCCAGCAGTGACGGGCCGGGGAACACTGAAGCTTTCTTT
CDR3: CASSDGPGNTEAFF
V: TRBV10-1
size: .
J: TRBJ1-1
D: .

DNA: TGCAGTGCGCGGGACTACAGGATAGGGTCACCCCTCCACTTT
CDR3: CSARDYRIGSPLHF
V: TRBV20-1
size: few
J: TRBJ1-6
D: .

DNA: TGCGCCAGCAGCTTGGCCCGGGGGGATACGCAGTATTTT
CDR3: CASSLARGDTQYF
V: TRBV5-1
size: few
J: TRBJ2-3
D: .

DNA: TGTGCCAGCAGCTTAGGAGGGGATTCACCCCTCCACTTT
CDR3: CASSLGGDSPLHF
V: TRBV11-3
size: .
J: TRBJ1-6
D: .